This T cell receptor (beta chain) was found in a study of shared clonotypes between healthy human individuals. Notes on the study in general: Clonotypes shared by all four sorted-subset donors had higher generation probabilities than non-shared clonotypes. What limited the represented genetic and exposure-history diversity was the small number of donors.

Comments on this clone: Antigen: not known.

The authors' processing: Filtering differed because ImmunoSEQ produced junction-only sequences that carried no quality scores. Generated by immunoSEQ multiplex PCR, the TCRdb table keeps only in-frame clones and is missing some. The DNA gave D and trimming, while V, J and clone size come from that table. The sample includes roughly 1,500,000 clones, approximately 98.5% of them seen just once. The receptor was isolated from a man in his thirties or forties in good health. The specimen sequenced was naive CD4+ T cells sorted from blood. Subset specified: CD45RA+ positively selected.

CDR3: CASSSDRDQPQHF. CDR3 bases: TGCGCCAGCAGCTCCGACAGGGATCAGCCCCAGCATTTT. The chain uses TRBV4-3 and TRBJ1-5, with TRBD1 identical over 7 bases. The length of the CDR3 is 13 residues. Germline V lookup: CDR1 LGHNA, CDR2 YSLEER. Trimming took 5 bases from V and 5 from J; bases not matched to a gene: 3.